This TCR beta chain was recovered during a study of blood T cells in healthy people across ages. Findings and caveats of the study: Significant beta diversity loss was already apparent by age approximately 40, declining roughly linearly.

This CDR3 has 24 residues. Germline CDR1 and CDR2: SGHAT and FQDESV (reference sequence). The V gene end was trimmed by 2 bases and the J gene end by 3 bases; junction bases not matched to a gene: 26. This clonotype was counted between two and nine times. Its target is not known. They isolated at least 6 million PBMCs from each sample. Through a sample-barcoded 5' primer and a J-beta primer mix, a second PCR was run for roughly 7 to 12 cycles. TCRdb re-derived calls from the 5' RACE reads in MiXCR, one entry per CDR3 protein. The table has over a million distinct CDR3 sequences, approximately 42% seen once.

Sequenced input: blood. The chain carries TRBV11-1 and TRBJ2-3, with 13 bases fitting TRBD2. The sequence was obtained from a woman aged 18 to 35 in good health. The CDR3 DNA reads as TGTGCCAGCAGCTTATTTCTAGCAGGAAGCTTGACTAGCGGGAGGTCCCGCTCGACAGATACGCAGTATTTT. Protein: CASSLFLAGSLTSGRSRSTDTQYF.